This is a list of T cell receptor beta chains from one sample in a study of radiotherapy plus CTLA-4 blockade in lung cancer. The assay was immunoSEQ multiplex PCR, and TCRdb's table has in-frame clones only and misses some. The sample lists roughly 68,000 clones; around 80% were seen once. This material consisted of peripheral blood, taken from a patient treated with radiotherapy plus ipilimumab. These receptors came from a human donor with non-small cell lung cancer who had a complete response to radiotherapy plus ipilimumab. Each CDR3 is given with its conserved first and last residue. The D gene is left open where the match is weak. Clone sizes are given selectively: once, few, many, or a class where the clone is expanded.

J: TRBJ2-1; D: TRBD2; V: TRBV10-1; size: once; CDR3: CASSEGKAGERGQFF; DNA: TGCGCCAGCAGTGAGGGAAAGGCGGGGGAGCGAGGTCAGTTCTTC
J: TRBJ1-2; D: .; V: TRBV19; size: medium-sized; CDR3: CASSLGRGSYTF; DNA: TGTGCCAGTAGTCTCGGCAGGGGAAGCTACACCTTC
J: TRBJ2-1; D: TRBD2; V: TRBV27; size: .; CDR3: CASTGSGSYNEQFF; DNA: TGTGCCAGCACGGGTAGCGGGAGCTACAATGAGCAGTTCTTC
J: TRBJ2-6; D: .; V: TRBV11-2; size: .; CDR3: CASSLATRLSGANVLTF; DNA: TGTGCCAGCAGCTTAGCGACCCGCTTATCTGGGGCCAACGTCCTGACTTTC
J: TRBJ1-6; D: TRBD1; V: TRBV19; size: .; CDR3: CASRRTGESSPLHF; DNA: TGTGCCAGTAGAAGGACAGGGGAGTCTTCACCCCTCCACTTT
J: TRBJ1-6; D: TRBD1; V: TRBV2; size: .; CDR3: CASSSTGQGNSPLHF; DNA: TGTGCCAGCAGTTCAACCGGACAGGGGAATTCACCCCTCCACTTT
J: TRBJ2-3; D: .; V: TRBV18; size: once; CDR3: CASSPPNGREDTQYF; DNA: TGTGCCAGCTCACCACCGAACGGCAGGGAGGATACGCAGTATTTT
J: TRBJ2-7; D: .; V: TRBV30; size: .; CDR3: CAWSLGGGQYF; DNA: TGTGCCTGGAGTCTGGGGGGCGGGCAGTACTTC
J: TRBJ2-7; D: TRBD2; V: TRBV15; size: .; CDR3: CATSRDLYRGGHEQYF; DNA: TGTGCCACCAGCAGAGATCTCTACCGGGGGGGCCACGAGCAGTACTTC
J: TRBJ1-1; D: .; V: TRBV27; size: .; CDR3: CASSFSHRVATEAFF; DNA: TGTGCCAGCAGTTTCTCTCACAGGGTGGCCACTGAAGCTTTCTTT
J: TRBJ1-4; D: .; V: TRBV2; size: .; CDR3: CASTVRQALEKLFF; DNA: TGTGCCAGCACCGTTAGACAGGCCCTTGAAAAACTGTTTTTT
J: TRBJ1-4; D: .; V: TRBV6-6; size: few; CDR3: CASTSRSYPKLFF; DNA: TGTGCCAGCACATCTCGGTCATACCCGAAACTGTTTTTT
J: TRBJ1-1; D: .; V: TRBV5-6; size: .; CDR3: CASSFAVFTSMNTEAFF; DNA: TGTGCCAGCAGCTTCGCAGTATTCACATCCATGAACACTGAAGCTTTCTTT
J: TRBJ1-5; D: .; V: TRBV6-6; size: .; CDR3: CASTQDSSNQPQHF; DNA: TGTGCCAGCACCCAGGACAGCTCCAATCAGCCCCAGCATTTT
J: TRBJ1-1; D: .; V: TRBV4-3; size: .; CDR3: CAGDRDKPETEAFF; DNA: TGCGCCGGAGACCGGGACAAGCCTGAGACTGAAGCTTTCTTT
J: TRBJ2-3; D: .; V: TRBV5-4; size: .; CDR3: CASSYPGTDTQYF; DNA: TGTGCCAGCAGCTACCCCGGGACAGATACGCAGTATTTT
J: TRBJ1-2; D: .; V: TRBV2; size: .; CDR3: CASSERRGGDGYTF; DNA: TGTGCCAGCAGTGAACGCAGGGGCGGGGATGGCTACACCTTC
J: TRBJ1-3; D: .; V: TRBV6-5; size: few; CDR3: CATTNINTIYF; DNA: TGTGCCACCACCAATATAAACACCATATATTTT
J: TRBJ2-7; D: TRBD2; V: TRBV11-3; size: .; CDR3: CASSSSGGLTSYEQYF; DNA: TGTGCCAGCAGTTCTAGCGGGGGGCTTACCTCCTACGAGCAGTACTTC
J: TRBJ2-7; D: TRBD2; V: TRBV7-2; size: .; CDR3: CASSSVSGGSYEQYF; DNA: TGTGCCAGCAGCTCGGTTAGCGGGGGCTCCTACGAGCAGTACTTC
J: TRBJ1-1; D: .; V: TRBV6-5; size: .; CDR3: CASSYSGRGIPEAFF; DNA: TGTGCCAGCAGTTACTCGGGTCGGGGGATCCCCGAAGCTTTCTTT
J: TRBJ2-2; D: TRBD1; V: TRBV7-9; size: few; CDR3: CASSFGTGALKPNTGELFF; DNA: TGTGCCAGCAGCTTTGGGACAGGGGCGCTTAAACCGAACACCGGGGAGCTGTTTTTT
J: TRBJ1-1; D: .; V: TRBV30; size: .; CDR3: CACNTWRGRRLAFF; DNA: TGTGCCTGCAATACTTGGCGGGGTCGGAGGTTGGCTTTCTTT
J: TRBJ2-3; D: .; V: TRBV2; size: .; CDR3: CASILYPDTQYF; DNA: TGTGCCAGCATATTATATCCAGATACGCAGTATTTT
J: TRBJ2-7; D: TRBD1; V: TRBV11-3; size: once; CDR3: CASSGTGEYEQYF; DNA: TGTGCCAGCAGTGGGACAGGGGAATACGAGCAGTACTTC
J: TRBJ2-4; D: TRBD1; V: TRBV7-9; size: .; CDR3: CASSLDTTGVGKNIQYF; DNA: TGTGCCAGCAGCCTTGATACGACAGGGGTCGGCAAAAACATTCAGTACTTC
J: TRBJ1-1; D: .; V: TRBV4-1; size: many; CDR3: CASSQGPDRAEAFF; DNA: TGCGCCAGCAGCCAAGGACCAGATAGGGCTGAAGCTTTCTTT
J: TRBJ2-3; D: TRBD1; V: TRBV5-1; size: once; CDR3: CASSVQGETDTQYF; DNA: TGCGCCAGCAGCGTACAGGGGGAAACAGATACGCAGTATTTT
J: TRBJ1-5; D: .; V: TRBV4-1; size: .; CDR3: CASSQDRGNQPQHF; DNA: TGCGCCAGCAGCCAAGATAGGGGGAATCAGCCCCAGCATTTT
J: TRBJ1-2; D: .; V: TRBV19; size: .; CDR3: CASTPGGNSYGYTF; DNA: TGTGCCAGTACTCCGGGCGGTAATTCCTATGGCTACACCTTC
J: TRBJ2-5; D: .; V: TRBV7-9; size: .; CDR3: CASSPPLAETQYF; DNA: TGTGCCAGCAGCCCCCCCCTTGCAGAGACCCAGTACTTC
J: TRBJ2-2; D: TRBD1; V: TRBV4-1; size: .; CDR3: CASSHFTGGKGTGELFF; DNA: TGCGCCAGCAGTCACTTTACAGGGGGCAAAGGGACCGGGGAGCTGTTTTTT
J: TRBJ2-7; D: TRBD1; V: TRBV5-4; size: .; CDR3: CASSFGTDGNYEQYF; DNA: TGTGCCAGCAGCTTCGGGACAGACGGCAACTACGAGCAGTACTTC
J: TRBJ1-5; D: .; V: TRBV11-2; size: .; CDR3: CASSLGTNSNQPQHF; DNA: TGTGCCAGCAGCTTAGGGACAAATAGCAATCAGCCCCAGCATTTT
J: TRBJ2-1; D: TRBD1; V: TRBV5-1; size: .; CDR3: CASRGGQGGGSLYNEQFF; DNA: TGCGCCAGCAGAGGGGGACAGGGAGGTGGAAGCCTCTACAATGAGCAGTTCTTC
J: TRBJ1-3; D: TRBD1; V: TRBV30; size: .; CDR3: CAWEQGGHTIYF; DNA: TGTGCCTGGGAACAGGGGGGACACACCATATATTTT
J: TRBJ2-5; D: .; V: TRBV18; size: .; CDR3: CASSPQGRGETQYF; DNA: TGTGCCAGCTCACCCCAGGGGAGAGGCGAGACCCAGTACTTC
J: TRBJ2-1; D: TRBD2; V: TRBV12-5; size: .; CDR3: CASALGGVNEQFF; DNA: TGTGCTAGTGCCCTGGGAGGGGTCAATGAGCAGTTCTTC
J: TRBJ2-7; D: TRBD1; V: TRBV5-1; size: .; CDR3: CASSQSGTGVTEQYF; DNA: TGCGCCAGCAGCCAGTCGGGGACAGGGGTAACCGAGCAGTACTTC
J: TRBJ1-2; D: .; V: TRBV6-1; size: .; CDR3: CASSEVLEGTYTF; DNA: TGTGCCAGCAGTGAAGTATTGGAGGGGACCTACACCTTC
J: TRBJ2-5; D: TRBD1; V: TRBV4-1; size: few; CDR3: CASSQPLRDRGRETQYF; DNA: TGCGCCAGCAGCCAGCCTCTCCGGGACAGGGGGCGGGAGACCCAGTACTTC
J: TRBJ2-1; D: .; V: TRBV6-6; size: .; CDR3: CASSRDALYNEQFF; DNA: TGTGCCAGCAGTCGGGACGCCCTCTACAATGAGCAGTTCTTC
J: TRBJ2-5; D: TRBD2; V: TRBV5-1; size: once; CDR3: CASSLGLALAETQYF; DNA: TGCGCCAGCAGCTTGGGACTAGCTCTCGCGGAGACCCAGTACTTC
J: TRBJ1-2; D: .; V: TRBV11-2; size: once; CDR3: CASSPPGLIYGYTF; DNA: TGTGCCAGCAGCCCACCGGGACTGATCTATGGCTACACCTTC
J: TRBJ1-2; D: .; V: TRBV7-9; size: .; CDR3: CASARQQGGGYTF; DNA: TGTGCCAGCGCTAGGCAACAGGGAGGTGGCTACACCTTC
J: TRBJ2-5; D: .; V: TRBV6-5; size: few; CDR3: CASTLGEGFQETQYF; DNA: TGTGCCAGCACTCTGGGCGAGGGGTTCCAAGAGACCCAGTACTTC
J: TRBJ1-1; D: .; V: TRBV6-5; size: .; CDR3: CASTPSGGRTEAFF; DNA: TGTGCCAGCACTCCCAGTGGGGGACGGACTGAAGCTTTCTTT
J: TRBJ1-4; D: .; V: TRBV4-1; size: once; CDR3: CASSQALVRGYEKLFF; DNA: TGCGCCAGCAGCCAAGCACTCGTCAGGGGATATGAAAAACTGTTTTTT